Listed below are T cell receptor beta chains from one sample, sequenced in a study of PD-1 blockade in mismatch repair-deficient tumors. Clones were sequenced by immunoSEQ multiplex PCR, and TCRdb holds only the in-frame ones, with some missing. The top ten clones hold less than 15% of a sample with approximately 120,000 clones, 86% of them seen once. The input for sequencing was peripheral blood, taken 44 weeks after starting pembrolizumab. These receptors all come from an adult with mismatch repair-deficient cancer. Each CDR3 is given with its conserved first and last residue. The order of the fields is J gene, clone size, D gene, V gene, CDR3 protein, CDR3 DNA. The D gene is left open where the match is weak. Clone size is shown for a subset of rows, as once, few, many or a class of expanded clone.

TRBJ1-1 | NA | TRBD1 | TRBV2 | CASTSGQGLSEAFF | TGTGCCAGCACCTCCGGACAGGGACTGTCTGAAGCTTTCTTT
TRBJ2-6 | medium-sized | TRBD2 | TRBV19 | CASSIQGGSGANVLTF | TGTGCCAGTAGTATCCAGGGCGGGAGTGGGGCCAACGTCCTGACTTTC
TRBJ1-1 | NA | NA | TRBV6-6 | CASSYPIRDREAFF | TGTGCCAGCAGTTACCCGATTAGAGACAGGGAAGCTTTCTTT
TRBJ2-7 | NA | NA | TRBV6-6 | CASSYGGPPSEQYF | TGTGCCAGCAGTTACGGTGGTCCCCCGTCCGAGCAGTACTTC
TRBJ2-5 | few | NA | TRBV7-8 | CASSRTDQETQYF | TGTGCCAGCAGCAGGACGGACCAAGAGACCCAGTACTTC
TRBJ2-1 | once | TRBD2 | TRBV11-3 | CASSFRSSGRCEQFF | TGTGCCAGCAGCTTTAGGAGTAGCGGGAGATGTGAGCAGTTCTTC
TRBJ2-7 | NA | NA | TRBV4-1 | CASSQPRDGTYEQYF | TGCGCCAGCAGCCAACCCCGGGACGGAACCTACGAGCAGTACTTC
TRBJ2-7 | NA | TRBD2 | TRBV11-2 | CASSLGSGSYEQYF | TGTGCCAGCAGCTTAGGCAGCGGGAGTTACGAGCAGTACTTC
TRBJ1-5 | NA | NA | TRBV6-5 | CASRRRYSNQPQHF | TGTGCCAGCCGGAGGCGTTATAGCAATCAGCCCCAGCATTTT
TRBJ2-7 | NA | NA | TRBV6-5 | CASSYSRVAYEQYF | TGTGCCAGCAGTTACTCCCGGGTAGCCTACGAGCAGTACTTC
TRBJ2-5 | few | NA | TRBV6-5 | CASSYRDTQETQYF | TGTGCCAGCAGTTACCGTGACACACAAGAGACCCAGTACTTC
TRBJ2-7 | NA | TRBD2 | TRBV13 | CASSSGLAGFYEQYF | TGTGCCAGCAGCTCCGGACTAGCGGGATTCTACGAGCAGTACTTC
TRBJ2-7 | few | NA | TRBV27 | CASRLTSRAEQYF | TGTGCCAGCAGGCTAACCTCTCGGGCGGAGCAGTACTTC
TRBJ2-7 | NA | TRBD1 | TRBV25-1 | CASSEWGQGLSYEQYF | TGTGCCAGCAGTGAATGGGGACAGGGCCTCTCCTACGAGCAGTACTTC
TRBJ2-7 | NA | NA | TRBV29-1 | CSVRTGAYKQYF | TGCAGCGTTAGGACGGGGGCCTACAAGCAGTACTTC